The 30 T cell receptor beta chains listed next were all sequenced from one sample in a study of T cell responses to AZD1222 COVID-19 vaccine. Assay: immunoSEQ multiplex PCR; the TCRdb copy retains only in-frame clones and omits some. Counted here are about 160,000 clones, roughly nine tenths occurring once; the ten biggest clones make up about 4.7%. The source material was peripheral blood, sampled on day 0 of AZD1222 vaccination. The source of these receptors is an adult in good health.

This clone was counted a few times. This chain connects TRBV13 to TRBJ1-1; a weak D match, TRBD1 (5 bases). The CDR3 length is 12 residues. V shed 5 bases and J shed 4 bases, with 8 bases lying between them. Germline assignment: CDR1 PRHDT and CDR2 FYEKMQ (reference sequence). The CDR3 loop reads CASSLRATEAFF. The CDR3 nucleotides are TGTGCCAGCAGCCTCAGGGCCACTGAAGCTTTCTTT.

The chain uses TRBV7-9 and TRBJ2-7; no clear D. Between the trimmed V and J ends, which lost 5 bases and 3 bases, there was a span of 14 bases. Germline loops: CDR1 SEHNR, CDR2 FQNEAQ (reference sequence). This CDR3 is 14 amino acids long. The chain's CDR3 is CASSPQGTYYEQYF. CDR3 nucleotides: TGTGCCAGCAGCCCCCAAGGTACCTACTACGAGCAGTACTTC. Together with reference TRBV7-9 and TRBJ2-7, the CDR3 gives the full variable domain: DTGVSQNPRHKITKRGQNVTFRCDPISEHNRLYWYRQTLGQGPEFLTYFQNEAQLEKSRLLSDRFSAERPKGSFSTLEIQRTEQGDSAMYLCASSPQGTYYEQYFGPGTRLTVT.

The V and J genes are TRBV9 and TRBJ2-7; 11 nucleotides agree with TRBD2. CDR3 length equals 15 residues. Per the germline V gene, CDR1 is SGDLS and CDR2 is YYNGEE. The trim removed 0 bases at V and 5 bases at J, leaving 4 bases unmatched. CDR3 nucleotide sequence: TGTGCCAGCAGCGTAGCTCAGGGACTAGCGGACGAGCAGTACTTC. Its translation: CASSVAQGLADEQYF.

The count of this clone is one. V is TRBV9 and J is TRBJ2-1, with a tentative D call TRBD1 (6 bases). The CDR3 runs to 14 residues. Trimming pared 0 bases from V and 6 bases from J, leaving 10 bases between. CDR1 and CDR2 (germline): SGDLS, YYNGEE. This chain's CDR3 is CASSVADRSNEQFF. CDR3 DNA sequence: TGTGCCAGCAGCGTAGCCGACAGGAGCAATGAGCAGTTCTTC.

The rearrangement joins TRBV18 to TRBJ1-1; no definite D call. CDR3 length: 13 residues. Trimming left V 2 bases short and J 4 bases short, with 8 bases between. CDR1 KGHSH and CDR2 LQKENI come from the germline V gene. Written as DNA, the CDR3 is TGTGCCAGCTCACCAACCCCCCGCACTGAAGCTTTCTTT. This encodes CASSPTPRTEAFF.

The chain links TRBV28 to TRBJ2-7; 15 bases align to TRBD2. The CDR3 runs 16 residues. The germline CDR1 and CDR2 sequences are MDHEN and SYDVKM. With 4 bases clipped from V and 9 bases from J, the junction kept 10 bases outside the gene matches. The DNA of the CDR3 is TGTGCCAGCAGTTCCACCGGGACTAGCGGGAGGCTTGGGCAGTACTTC. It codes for CASSSTGTSGRLGQYF.

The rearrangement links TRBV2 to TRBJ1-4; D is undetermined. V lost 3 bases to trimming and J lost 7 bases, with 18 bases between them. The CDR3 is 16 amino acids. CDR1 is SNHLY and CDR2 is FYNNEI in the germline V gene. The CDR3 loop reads CASSDRGRERAEKLFF. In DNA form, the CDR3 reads TGTGCCAGCAGTGACCGGGGTCGGGAGCGAGCTGAAAAACTGTTTTTT.

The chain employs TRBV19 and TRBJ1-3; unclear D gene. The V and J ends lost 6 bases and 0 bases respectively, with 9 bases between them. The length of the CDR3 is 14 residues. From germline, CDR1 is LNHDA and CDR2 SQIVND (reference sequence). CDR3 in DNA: TGTGCCAGTAGGAGATCAGCCTCTGGAAACACCATATATTTT. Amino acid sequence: CASRRSASGNTIYF.

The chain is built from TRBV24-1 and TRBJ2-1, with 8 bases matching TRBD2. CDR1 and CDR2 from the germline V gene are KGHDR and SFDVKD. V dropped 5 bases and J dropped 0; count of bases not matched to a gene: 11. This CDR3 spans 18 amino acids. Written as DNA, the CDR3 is TGTGCCACCAGTGTGGGACTAGGCGGGGGCAGCTCCTACAATGAGCAGTTCTTC. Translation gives CATSVGLGGGSSYNEQFF.

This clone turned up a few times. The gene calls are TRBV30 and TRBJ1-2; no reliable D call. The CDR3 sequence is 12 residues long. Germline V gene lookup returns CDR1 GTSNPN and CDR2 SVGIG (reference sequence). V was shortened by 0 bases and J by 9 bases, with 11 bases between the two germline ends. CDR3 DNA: TGTGCCTGGAGTGTACAAGCCCCTCGCTACACCTTC. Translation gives CAWSVQAPRYTF.

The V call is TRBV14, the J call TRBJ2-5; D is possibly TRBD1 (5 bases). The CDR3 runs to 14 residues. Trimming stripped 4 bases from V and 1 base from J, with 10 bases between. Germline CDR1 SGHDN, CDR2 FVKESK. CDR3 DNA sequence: TGTGCCAGCAGCCCAGGGCAGATCCAAGAGACCCAGTACTTC. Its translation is CASSPGQIQETQYF.

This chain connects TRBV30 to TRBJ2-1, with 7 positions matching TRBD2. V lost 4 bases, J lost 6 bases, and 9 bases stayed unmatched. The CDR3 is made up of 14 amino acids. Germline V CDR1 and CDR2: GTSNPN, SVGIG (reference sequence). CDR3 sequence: CAWKRHPGGNEQFF. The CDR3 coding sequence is TGTGCCTGGAAGAGGCACCCGGGGGGCAATGAGCAGTTCTTC.

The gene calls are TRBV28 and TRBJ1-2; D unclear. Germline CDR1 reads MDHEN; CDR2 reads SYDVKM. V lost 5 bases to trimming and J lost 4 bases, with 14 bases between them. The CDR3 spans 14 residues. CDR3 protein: CASSPPSGSYGYTF. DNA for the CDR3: TGTGCCAGCAGTCCCCCTAGCGGGAGCTATGGCTACACCTTC.

The DNA for the CDR3 is TGTGCCAGCAGCTTAAATCAGCTGGGTCCCAACGAGCAGTACTTC. This encodes CASSLNQLGPNEQYF. The chain recombines TRBV7-2 with TRBJ2-7; D remains ambiguous. The CDR3 has 15 amino acids. Germline CDR1 is SGHTA and CDR2 is FQGNSA. The ends were cut back, 2 bases at V and 5 bases at J, with 16 bases in the middle. The full variable domain, with the rest looked up from reference TRBV7-2 and TRBJ2-7, is GAGVSQSPSNKVTEKGKDVELRCDPISGHTALYWYRQSLGQGLEFLIYFQGNSAPDKSGLPSDRFSAERTGGSVSTLTIQRTQQEDSAVYLCASSLNQLGPNEQYFGPGTRLTVT.

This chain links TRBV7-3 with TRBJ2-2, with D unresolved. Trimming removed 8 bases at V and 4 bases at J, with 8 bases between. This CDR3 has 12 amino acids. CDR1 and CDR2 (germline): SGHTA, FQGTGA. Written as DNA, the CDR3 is TGTGCCAGCGGGTGGGGCACCGGGGAGCTGTTTTTT. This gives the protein CASGWGTGELFF.

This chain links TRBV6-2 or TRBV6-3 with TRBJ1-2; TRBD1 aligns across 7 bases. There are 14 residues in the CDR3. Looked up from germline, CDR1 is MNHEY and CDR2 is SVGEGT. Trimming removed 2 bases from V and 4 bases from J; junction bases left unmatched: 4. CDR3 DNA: TGTGCCAGCAGTTACCCTGACAGGGTCTATGGCTACACCTTC. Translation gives CASSYPDRVYGYTF.

The CDR3 DNA sequence: TGCGCCAGCAGCCTCGACGGAGCCTACGAGCAGTACTTC. Its protein product is CASSLDGAYEQYF. This sequence joins TRBV5-1 and TRBJ2-7; D gene unclear. Germline V gene data show CDR1 as SGHRS and CDR2 as YFSETQ. The V gene lost 4 bases and the J gene lost 2 bases, with 10 bases spanning the gap. The CDR3 totals 13 residues.

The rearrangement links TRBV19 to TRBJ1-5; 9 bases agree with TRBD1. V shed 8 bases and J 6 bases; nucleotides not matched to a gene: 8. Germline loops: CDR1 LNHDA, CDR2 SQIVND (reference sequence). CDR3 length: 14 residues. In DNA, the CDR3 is TGTGCCAGTGCTTCTGGGACAGGGTTTCAGCCCCAGCATTTT. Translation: CASASGTGFQPQHF. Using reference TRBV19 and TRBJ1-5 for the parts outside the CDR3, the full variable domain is DGGITQSPKYLFRKEGQNVTLSCEQNLNHDAMYWYRQDPGQGLRLIYYSQIVNDFQKGDIAEGYSVSREKKESFPLTVTSAQKNPTAFYLCASASGTGFQPQHFGDGTRLSIL.

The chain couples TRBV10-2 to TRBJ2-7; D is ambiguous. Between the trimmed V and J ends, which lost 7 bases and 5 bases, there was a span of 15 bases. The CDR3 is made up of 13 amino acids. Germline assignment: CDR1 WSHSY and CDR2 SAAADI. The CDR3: CASTHKTAHEQYF. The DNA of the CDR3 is TGCGCCAGCACACACAAGACCGCGCACGAGCAGTACTTC.

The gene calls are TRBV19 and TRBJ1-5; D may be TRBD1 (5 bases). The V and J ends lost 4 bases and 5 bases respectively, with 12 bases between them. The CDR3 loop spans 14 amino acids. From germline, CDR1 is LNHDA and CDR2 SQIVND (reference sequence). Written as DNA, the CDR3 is TGTGCCAGTAGTAAGGGCAGCAGGGATCAGCCCCAGCATTTT. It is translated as CASSKGSRDQPQHF. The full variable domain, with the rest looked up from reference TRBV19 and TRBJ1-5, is DGGITQSPKYLFRKEGQNVTLSCEQNLNHDAMYWYRQDPGQGLRLIYYSQIVNDFQKGDIAEGYSVSREKKESFPLTVTSAQKNPTAFYLCASSKGSRDQPQHFGDGTRLSIL.

The CDR3 coding sequence is TGTGCCAGCAGTTTATTCAGCAATCAGCCCCAGCATTTT. Its translation: CASSLFSNQPQHF. V gene TRBV28 combines with J gene TRBJ1-5; D gene ambiguous. V dropped 1 base and J dropped 1 base, with 2 bases sitting between them. Germline V gene lookup returns CDR1 MDHEN and CDR2 SYDVKM. This CDR3 spans 13 amino acids.

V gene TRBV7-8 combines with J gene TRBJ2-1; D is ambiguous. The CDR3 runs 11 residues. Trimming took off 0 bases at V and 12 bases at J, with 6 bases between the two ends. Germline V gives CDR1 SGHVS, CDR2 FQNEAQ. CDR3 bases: TGTGCCAGCAGCTTAGCTCTAGGGCAGTTCTTC. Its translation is CASSLALGQFF.

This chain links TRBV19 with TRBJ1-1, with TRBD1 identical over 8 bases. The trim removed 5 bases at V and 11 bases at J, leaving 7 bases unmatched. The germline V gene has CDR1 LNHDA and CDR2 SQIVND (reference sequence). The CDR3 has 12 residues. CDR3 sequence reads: CASSPRTGWAFF. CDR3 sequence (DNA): TGTGCCAGTAGTCCACGGACAGGGTGGGCTTTCTTT.

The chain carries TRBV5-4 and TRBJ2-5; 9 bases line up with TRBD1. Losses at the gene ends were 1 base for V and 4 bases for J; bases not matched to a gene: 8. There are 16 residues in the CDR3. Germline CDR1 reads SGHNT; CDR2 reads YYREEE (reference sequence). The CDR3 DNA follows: TGTGCCAGCAGCTTGAGGAACAGGGGGCGGGGAGAGACCCAGTACTTC. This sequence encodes CASSLRNRGRGETQYF.

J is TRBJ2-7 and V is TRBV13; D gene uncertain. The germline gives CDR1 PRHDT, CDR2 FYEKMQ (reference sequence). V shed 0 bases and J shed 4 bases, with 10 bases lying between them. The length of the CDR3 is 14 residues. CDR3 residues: CASSLGPLPYEQYF. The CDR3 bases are TGTGCCAGCAGCTTAGGACCATTACCTTACGAGCAGTACTTC.

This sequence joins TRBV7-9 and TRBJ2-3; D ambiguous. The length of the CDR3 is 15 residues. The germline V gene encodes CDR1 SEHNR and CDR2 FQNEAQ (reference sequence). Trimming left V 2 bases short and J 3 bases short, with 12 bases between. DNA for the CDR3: TGTGCCAGCAGCTTAAGGCGGTTCGGGACAGATACGCAGTATTTT. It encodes CASSLRRFGTDTQYF. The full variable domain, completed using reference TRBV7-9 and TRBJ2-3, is DTGVSQNPRHKITKRGQNVTFRCDPISEHNRLYWYRQTLGQGPEFLTYFQNEAQLEKSRLLSDRFSAERPKGSFSTLEIQRTEQGDSAMYLCASSLRRFGTDTQYFGPGTRLTVL.

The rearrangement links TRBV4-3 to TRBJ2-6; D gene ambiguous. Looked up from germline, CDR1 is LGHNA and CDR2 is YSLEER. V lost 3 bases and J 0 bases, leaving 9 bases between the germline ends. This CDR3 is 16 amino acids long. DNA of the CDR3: TGCGCCAGCAGCCAGGGCCCAGGCTCTGGGGCCAACGTCCTGACTTTC. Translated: CASSQGPGSGANVLTF.

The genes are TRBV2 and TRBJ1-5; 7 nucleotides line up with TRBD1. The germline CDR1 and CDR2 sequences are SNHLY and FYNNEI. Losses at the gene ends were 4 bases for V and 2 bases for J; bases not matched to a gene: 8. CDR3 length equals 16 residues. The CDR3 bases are TGTGCCAGCAGTGCTGGGGACAGCTGGGGCAATCAGCCCCAGCATTTT. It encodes CASSAGDSWGNQPQHF.

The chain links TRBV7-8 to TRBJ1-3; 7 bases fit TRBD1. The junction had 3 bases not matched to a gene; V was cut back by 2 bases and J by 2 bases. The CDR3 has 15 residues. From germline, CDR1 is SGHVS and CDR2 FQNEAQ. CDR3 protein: CASSLSRGPGNTIYF. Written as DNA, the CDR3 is TGTGCCAGCAGCTTAAGTAGGGGGCCTGGAAACACCATATATTTT.

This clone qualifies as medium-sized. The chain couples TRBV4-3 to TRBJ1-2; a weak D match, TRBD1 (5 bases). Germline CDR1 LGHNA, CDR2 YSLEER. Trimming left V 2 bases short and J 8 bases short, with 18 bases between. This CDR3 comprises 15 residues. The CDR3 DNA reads TGCGCCAGCAGCCAACAAGCTAAAGGGGAGGGCGGCTACACCTTC. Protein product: CASSQQAKGEGGYTF.